These 9 T cell receptor beta chains were all obtained from the same sample, sequenced in a study of blood T cell repertoires in COVID-19. Profiled with immunoSEQ multiplex PCR; TCRdb holds only in-frame clones, not every one. The table has 250,000 or so clones, approximately 88% seen once. Sequencing input: PBMCs or T cells enriched from blood (not recorded which). These receptors were taken from a woman between 40 and 55 years old who had been exposed to COVID-19.

This clone was detected a few times. The chain has TRBV7-3 and TRBJ1-1; TRBD1 aligns across 7 bases. With 3 bases clipped from V and 8 bases from J, the junction kept 15 bases outside the gene matches. Germline V gene data show CDR1 as SGHTA and CDR2 as FQGTGA. The CDR3 loop spans 16 amino acids. The CDR3 here is CASSFRGPHGQEEAFF. In DNA, the CDR3 is TGTGCCAGCAGCTTTAGGGGACCCCACGGACAGGAAGAAGCTTTCTTT. Full variable domain (rest looked up from reference TRBV7-3 and TRBJ1-1): GAGVSQTPSNKVTEKGKYVELRCDPISGHTALYWYRQSLGQGPEFLIYFQGTGAADDSGLPNDRFFAVRPEGSVSTLKIQRTERGDSAVYLCASSFRGPHGQEEAFFGQGTRLTVV.

The chain carries TRBV28 and TRBJ2-7; 7 nucleotides match TRBD1. The CDR3 extends over 15 amino acids. V was clipped by 5 bases and J by 3 bases; unmatched bases: 10. Germline V gene sequence: CDR1 MDHEN, CDR2 SYDVKM. The CDR3 loop is CASSPDNRQGYEQYF. The CDR3 DNA is TGTGCCAGCAGTCCCGATAATAGACAGGGCTACGAGCAGTACTTC.

The chain recombines TRBV24-1 with TRBJ1-2; D not resolved. The CDR3 covers 13 residues. V dropped 9 bases and J dropped 6 bases, with 16 bases sitting between them. CDR1 is KGHDR and CDR2 is SFDVKD in the germline V gene. The CDR3 nucleotides read TGTGCCACCTCATTGACCGGGAGCCATGGCTACACCTTC. Translated, it gives CATSLTGSHGYTF.

The chain links TRBV18 to TRBJ1-2; 9 nucleotides agree with TRBD1. This CDR3 region has 15 residues. Germline V CDR1 and CDR2: KGHSH, LQKENI. J gave up 3 bases and V 5 bases, and 7 bases lay outside the gene matches. In DNA, the CDR3 is TGTGCCAGCTCATCAGAGACAGGGGGGGACTATGGCTACACCTTC. Translated: CASSSETGGDYGYTF.

This rearrangement joins TRBV19 to TRBJ1-2, with 9 bases that match TRBD1. The V gene end was trimmed by 6 bases and the J gene end by 8 bases; junction bases not matched to a gene: 10. CDR1 and CDR2 from the germline V gene are LNHDA and SQIVND (reference sequence). There are 14 residues in the CDR3. The CDR3: CASSVPGQGIGYTF. CDR3 sequence (DNA): TGTGCCAGTAGCGTACCGGGACAGGGAATCGGCTACACCTTC. The full variable domain, with the rest looked up from reference TRBV19 and TRBJ1-2, is DGGITQSPKYLFRKEGQNVTLSCEQNLNHDAMYWYRQDPGQGLRLIYYSQIVNDFQKGDIAEGYSVSREKKESFPLTVTSAQKNPTAFYLCASSVPGQGIGYTFGSGTRLTVV.

This clone occurred once. The chain joins TRBV4-3 to TRBJ1-1; D might be TRBD1 (6 bases). Germline CDR1 and CDR2: LGHNA and YSLEER. V was cut by 0 bases and J by 4 bases, with 12 bases left in between. CDR3 length: 15 residues. The CDR3 region is CASSQDVGGGTEAFF. The CDR3, as DNA: TGCGCCAGCAGCCAAGATGTGGGAGGGGGCACTGAAGCTTTCTTT.

The chain carries TRBV19 and TRBJ1-1; the D gene is possibly TRBD1 (6 bases). The CDR3 is 13 residues long. From germline, CDR1 is LNHDA and CDR2 SQIVND (reference sequence). Trimming removed 3 bases at V and 6 bases at J, with 11 bases between. The CDR3 DNA reads as TGTGCCAGTAGTATTGACAGGCGGGCTGAAGCTTTCTTT. It specifies CASSIDRRAEAFF.

The chain has TRBV5-8 and TRBJ2-7; 7 bases align to TRBD1. The CDR3 totals 15 residues. The junction had 3 bases not matched to a gene; V was cut back by 0 bases and J by 0 bases. Looked up from germline, CDR1 is SGHTS and CDR2 is YDEGEE. The CDR3 loop reads CASSLEGGPSYEQYF. As DNA, the CDR3 is TGTGCCAGCAGCTTGGAAGGGGGCCCCTCCTACGAGCAGTACTTC.

The chain combines TRBV3-1 (or the pseudogene TRBV3-2) with TRBJ2-7; 7 nucleotides line up with TRBD1. With V trimmed by 4 bases and J by 3 bases, 3 bases remained unmatched. Germline-derived CDR1 and CDR2 are LGHDT and YNNKEL (reference sequence). The CDR3 length is 13 residues. CDR3: CASSRQGHYEQYF. The CDR3 DNA reads as TGTGCCAGCAGCCGACAGGGTCACTACGAGCAGTACTTC.